This T cell receptor beta chain was documented in a study of cytomegalovirus exposure and HLA in healthy donors. Study-wide findings and caveats: Judged likely to be a sequencing artifact was a cluster of highly shared sequence variants.

This clone appeared once. Its antigen is not known. Donors were ostensibly healthy at sampling, although undocumented immune exposures were probable. PCR primers comprised 60 Vbeta and 13 Jbeta primers. The table came from immunoSEQ multiplex PCR; TCRdb's copy has only in-frame clones and leaves some out. The data contain 140,000 to 150,000 clones, roughly 80% of them singletons. The TCR comes from a man aged 40-49 years in good health and CMV-seronegative. Specimen: PBMCs.

The CDR3 DNA sequence: TGTGCCAGCAGGCCTCAAAAGACAGTGAGGGAAAAACTGTTTTTT. It codes for CASRPQKTVREKLFF. The rearrangement joins TRBV27 to TRBJ1-4; D perhaps matches TRBD1 (5 bases). V shed 6 bases and J shed 8 bases, with 19 bases lying between them. The germline V gene encodes CDR1 MNHEY and CDR2 SMNVEV (reference sequence). The CDR3 totals 15 residues. Together with reference TRBV27 and TRBJ1-4, the CDR3 gives the full variable domain: EAQVTQNPRYLITVTGKKLTVTCSQNMNHEYMSWYRQDPGLGLRQIYYSMNVEVTDKGDVPEGYKVSRKEKRNFPLILESPSPNQTSLYFCASRPQKTVREKLFFGSGTQLSVL.